This T cell receptor beta chain was captured by sequencing in a study of blood T cell repertoires in COVID-19. Germline V gene lookup returns CDR1 KGHSH and CDR2 LQKENI. The CDR3 sequence is 18 residues long. V was cut by 2 bases and J by 4 bases, with 21 bases left in between. Here immunoSEQ multiplex PCR was the method, and the copy in TCRdb shows in-frame clones only, minus some. The repertoire has tens of thousands of clones, about 80% of them found once; the top ten carry approximately 6.5%. V and J are TRBV18 and TRBJ1-5; D remains unclear. The receptor comes from a man between 60 and 70 years old with acute or convalescent COVID-19. Sequenced sample: peripheral blood. The CDR3 DNA reads as TGTGCCAGCTCACCAGATTCGTCAGTTAGCTGGGTAAATCAGCCCCAGCATTTT. The encoded protein is CASSPDSSVSWVNQPQHF.